This TCR beta chain was observed in a study of vaccination effects on CD4 cells after COVID-19. Study details: Post-vaccine specimens arrived a median 72 days past the second dose. Study results and limitations: Researchers reported few convalescent patients and no early post-infection timepoints in the study. From healthy vaccinees, only 1 of 255 vaccine-induced clones also reacted to common cold coronaviruses.

Within the ViraFEST assay, antigen-specific CD4+ T cells underwent expansion with viral peptide pools prior to sequencing. Following 10 days of culture, CD4+ T cells were isolated. Each participant received a vaccine that was either BNT162b2 or mRNA-1273, given as two doses. The CDR3 length is 16 residues. As to this clone: As yet, its antigen is unknown.

Repertoires were generated with immunoSEQ multiplex PCR, while TCRdb's copy carries only in-frame clones and drops some. The sample carries 64,000 or so clones, 75% to 85% recorded once. This chain connects TRBV21-1 to TRBJ1-1; no check of the table's D call, TRBD1, against the DNA was made. TRBV21-1 has pseudogene status. Sample: CD4+ T cells from PBMCs cultured with HCoV-OC43 spike peptides, taken after COVID-19 vaccination. Regarding subset: HCoV-OC43 spike overlapping peptide pool stimulation. The TCR sequence derives from a human donor who received a COVID-19 vaccine. CDR3 nucleotides: TGTGCCAGCAGCAAAACAGGACAGGGGTGGGGCACTGAAGCTTTCTTT. It yields the protein CASSKTGQGWGTEAFF.